The T cell receptor (beta chain) under discussion was sequenced for a study of response to subunit inactivated influenza vaccine. TCRdb re-derived calls from the RT-PCR reads in MiXCR, one entry per CDR3 protein. The data hold 490,000 or so distinct CDR3 sequences, with 7.5% to 8.5% observed a single time. Whole-study findings and limits: Authors suggested few new T cells are recruited by each seasonal influenza vaccination.

The V segment lost 3 bases and the J segment 4 bases; nucleotides outside the gene matches: 7. This CDR3 spans 14 amino acids. CDR1 is DFQATT, CDR2 SNEGSKA, per germline (reference sequence). This clonotype was detected ten times or more. The target antigen is unknown. Here the sequenced sample was PBMCs from blood, taken 23 to 25 months after vaccination. V and J are TRBV20-1 and TRBJ1-1; 8 bases fit TRBD1. This TCR came from a man aged 50 to 75 who received an inactivated influenza vaccine. CDR3 sequence (DNA): TGCAGTGCTAGGAAACAGGGGGTGGGCACTGAAGCTTTCTTT. As protein: CSARKQGVGTEAFF.